A selection of T cell receptor beta chains follows, all from one sample in a study of T cells in Graves' hyperthyroidism and ophthalmopathy. Using its own MiXCR run on the multiplex PCR reads, TCRdb lists one record per CDR3 protein. The sample has 410,000 or so distinct CDR3 sequences, 14% to 15% seen once; the top ten hold roughly 13%. Sequenced sample: blood. The receptors shown here come from a man aged 18 to 29 with Graves' ophthalmopathy. Each CDR3 is given with its conserved first and last residue. A D gene is named only where the DNA matches it firmly. Only part of the rows carry a size: once, few, many, or a class if the clone is expanded.

V gene: TRBV3-1
J gene: TRBJ2-5
D gene: TRBD2
clone size: -
CDR3 length: 20
CDR3 protein: CASSQEWASGRASTRQPQYF
CDR3 DNA: TGTGCCAGCAGCCAAGAGTGGGCTAGCGGGAGGGCCAGCACTCGGCAGCCCCAGTACTTC

V gene: TRBV4-1
J gene: TRBJ2-5
D gene: -
clone size: few
CDR3 length: 13
CDR3 protein: CASSQVGEETQYF
CDR3 DNA: TGCGCCAGCAGCCAGGTAGGGGAAGAGACCCAGTACTTC

V gene: TRBV11-3
J gene: TRBJ1-1
D gene: TRBD1
clone size: many
CDR3 length: 13
CDR3 protein: CASSFDRDTEAFF
CDR3 DNA: TGTGCCAGCAGCTTTGACAGGGACACTGAAGCTTTCTTT

V gene: TRBV28
J gene: TRBJ1-4
D gene: -
clone size: -
CDR3 length: 14
CDR3 protein: CASSSGQDFEKLFF
CDR3 DNA: TGTGCCAGCTCCTCGGGGCAGGACTTTGAAAAACTGTTTTTT

V gene: TRBV7-6
J gene: TRBJ2-1
D gene: TRBD2
clone size: few
CDR3 length: 17
CDR3 protein: CASSLGTSAEIYNEQFF
CDR3 DNA: TGTGCCAGCAGCTTAGGGACTAGCGCTGAAATTTACAATGAGCAGTTCTTC

V gene: TRBV2
J gene: TRBJ2-1
D gene: TRBD1
clone size: many
CDR3 length: 14
CDR3 protein: CASTARDRGQGQFF
CDR3 DNA: TGTGCCAGCACCGCAAGGGACAGGGGGCAAGGGCAGTTCTTC

V gene: TRBV7-2
J gene: TRBJ1-6
D gene: -
clone size: -
CDR3 length: 14
CDR3 protein: CASSLGGLRSPLHF
CDR3 DNA: TGTGCCAGCAGCTTAGGGGGGTTACGCTCACCCCTCCACTTT

V gene: TRBV4-2
J gene: TRBJ2-7
D gene: TRBD2
clone size: few
CDR3 length: 17
CDR3 protein: CASSQEGAGGYPYEQYF
CDR3 DNA: TGTGCCAGCAGCCAAGAGGGAGCGGGAGGCTACCCCTACGAGCAGTACTTC

V gene: TRBV30
J gene: TRBJ2-7
D gene: -
clone size: many
CDR3 length: 15
CDR3 protein: CAWSVRSSSSYEQYF
CDR3 DNA: TGTGCCTGGAGTGTACGGTCTTCATCCTCCTACGAGCAGTACTTC

V gene: TRBV2
J gene: TRBJ1-2
D gene: TRBD1
clone size: many
CDR3 length: 14
CDR3 protein: CASRGTGNNYGYTF
CDR3 DNA: TGTGCCAGCAGGGGGACAGGGAATAACTATGGCTACACCTTC

V gene: TRBV6-1
J gene: TRBJ1-1
D gene: -
clone size: many
CDR3 length: 15
CDR3 protein: CASSPFVGANTEAFF
CDR3 DNA: TGTGCCAGCAGCCCTTTTGTGGGGGCGAACACTGAAGCTTTCTTT

V gene: TRBV5-1
J gene: TRBJ2-3
D gene: -
clone size: many
CDR3 length: 13
CDR3 protein: CASSLVGADTQYF
CDR3 DNA: TGCGCCAGCAGCTTGGTGGGGGCAGATACGCAGTATTTT

V gene: TRBV4-2
J gene: TRBJ2-5
D gene: -
clone size: -
CDR3 length: 17
CDR3 protein: CASSQVVAGRQGETQYF
CDR3 DNA: TGTGCCAGCAGCCAAGTCGTGGCGGGGAGGCAGGGAGAGACCCAGTACTTC

V gene: TRBV6-1
J gene: TRBJ1-5
D gene: TRBD1
clone size: many
CDR3 length: 14
CDR3 protein: CASTTDRWNQPQHF
CDR3 DNA: TGTGCCAGCACCACGGACAGGTGGAATCAGCCCCAGCATTTT

V gene: TRBV5-1
J gene: TRBJ2-1
D gene: -
clone size: many
CDR3 length: 14
CDR3 protein: CASSLFGTYNEQFF
CDR3 DNA: TGCGCCAGCAGCTTGTTTGGTACCTACAATGAGCAGTTCTTC

V gene: TRBV4-1
J gene: TRBJ2-5
D gene: -
clone size: few
CDR3 length: 17
CDR3 protein: CASSQDPVGGLQETQYF
CDR3 DNA: TGCGCCAGCAGCCAAGATCCCGTGGGAGGTCTACAAGAGACCCAGTACTTC

V gene: TRBV5-6
J gene: TRBJ2-7
D gene: TRBD1
clone size: many
CDR3 length: 13
CDR3 protein: CASSLWDSYEQYF
CDR3 DNA: TGTGCCAGCAGCTTGTGGGACAGCTACGAGCAGTACTTC

V gene: TRBV6-5
J gene: TRBJ2-3
D gene: TRBD1
clone size: many
CDR3 length: 16
CDR3 protein: CASSYLDRGIGDTQYF
CDR3 DNA: TGTGCCAGCAGTTACCTCGACAGGGGGATTGGAGATACGCAGTATTTT

V gene: TRBV11-3
J gene: TRBJ1-6
D gene: -
clone size: many
CDR3 length: 15
CDR3 protein: CASSLWGTDNSPLHF
CDR3 DNA: TGTGCCAGCAGCTTATGGGGGACCGATAATTCACCCCTCCACTTT

V gene: TRBV18
J gene: TRBJ1-2
D gene: TRBD1
clone size: many
CDR3 length: 15
CDR3 protein: CASSPATGPNYGYTF
CDR3 DNA: TGTGCCAGCTCACCAGCGACAGGGCCCAACTATGGCTACACCTTC

V gene: TRBV30
J gene: TRBJ1-3
D gene: -
clone size: many
CDR3 length: 12
CDR3 protein: CAWRPSGNTIYF
CDR3 DNA: TGTGCCTGGAGACCGTCAGGAAACACCATATATTTT

V gene: TRBV12-3/TRBV12-4
J gene: TRBJ1-5
D gene: -
clone size: many
CDR3 length: 14
CDR3 protein: CASSKEGSGQPQHF
CDR3 DNA: TGTGCCAGCAGTAAGGAGGGGAGTGGCCAGCCCCAGCATTTT

V gene: TRBV7-6
J gene: TRBJ1-2
D gene: -
clone size: few
CDR3 length: 14
CDR3 protein: CASSSGTEIYGYTF
CDR3 DNA: TGTGCCAGCAGCTCCGGGACGGAAATCTATGGCTACACCTTC

V gene: TRBV30
J gene: TRBJ2-1
D gene: -
clone size: few
CDR3 length: 12
CDR3 protein: CAWSVSENEQFF
CDR3 DNA: TGTGCCTGGAGTGTATCGGAGAATGAGCAGTTCTTC

V gene: TRBV11-3
J gene: TRBJ1-1
D gene: -
clone size: many
CDR3 length: 15
CDR3 protein: CASSSSASWNTEAFF
CDR3 DNA: -

V gene: TRBV10-1
J gene: TRBJ2-1
D gene: -
clone size: few
CDR3 length: 15
CDR3 protein: CASSASRYGYNEQFF
CDR3 DNA: TGCGCCAGCAGTGCTAGCCGGTATGGATACAATGAGCAGTTCTTC

V gene: TRBV18
J gene: TRBJ1-1
D gene: -
clone size: many
CDR3 length: 13
CDR3 protein: CASLGDMNTEAFF
CDR3 DNA: TGTGCCAGCTTAGGCGACATGAACACTGAAGCTTTCTTT

V gene: TRBV27
J gene: TRBJ2-1
D gene: -
clone size: -
CDR3 length: 13
CDR3 protein: CASSGWGANEQFF
CDR3 DNA: TGTGCCAGCAGTGGATGGGGGGCCAATGAGCAGTTCTTC

V gene: TRBV12-3/TRBV12-4
J gene: TRBJ2-1
D gene: -
clone size: -
CDR3 length: 14
CDR3 protein: CTSSPRRLDNEQFF
CDR3 DNA: TGTACCAGCAGTCCTCGAAGGCTAGATAATGAGCAGTTCTTC

V gene: TRBV3-1
J gene: TRBJ1-5
D gene: -
clone size: many
CDR3 length: 12
CDR3 protein: CASSQEDQPQHF
CDR3 DNA: TGTGCCAGCAGCCAAGAAGACCAGCCCCAGCATTTT

V gene: TRBV24-1
J gene: TRBJ2-1
D gene: -
clone size: many
CDR3 length: 16
CDR3 protein: CATSGLGGADDNEQFF
CDR3 DNA: TGTGCCACCAGTGGCTTGGGTGGTGCGGATGACAATGAGCAGTTCTTC

V gene: TRBV19
J gene: TRBJ2-6
D gene: -
clone size: -
CDR3 length: 16
CDR3 protein: CASSWTAQTGANVLTF
CDR3 DNA: TGTGCCAGTAGTTGGACAGCCCAGACTGGGGCCAACGTCCTGACTTTC

V gene: TRBV7-9
J gene: TRBJ2-7
D gene: -
clone size: few
CDR3 length: 13
CDR3 protein: CASSLASAYEQYF
CDR3 DNA: TGTGCCAGCAGCTTAGCTTCAGCCTACGAGCAGTACTTC

V gene: TRBV20-1
J gene: TRBJ2-1
D gene: -
clone size: many
CDR3 length: 13
CDR3 protein: CSARQGNYNEQFF
CDR3 DNA: TGCAGTGCTAGACAGGGGAACTACAATGAGCAGTTCTTC

V gene: TRBV2
J gene: TRBJ2-7
D gene: -
clone size: many
CDR3 length: 11
CDR3 protein: CASSADSEQYF
CDR3 DNA: TGTGCCAGCAGTGCTGACAGTGAGCAGTACTTC

V gene: TRBV9
J gene: TRBJ2-7
D gene: TRBD2
clone size: -
CDR3 length: 14
CDR3 protein: CASSVGLAGNEQYF
CDR3 DNA: TGTGCCAGCAGCGTGGGACTAGCGGGTAACGAGCAGTACTTC

V gene: TRBV7-9
J gene: TRBJ2-7
D gene: TRBD2
clone size: few
CDR3 length: 14
CDR3 protein: CASSRTSGTHEQYF
CDR3 DNA: TGTGCCAGCAGCCGGACTAGCGGGACGCACGAGCAGTACTTC

V gene: TRBV7-2
J gene: TRBJ2-5
D gene: TRBD2
clone size: many
CDR3 length: 14
CDR3 protein: CASSAGLAGGTQYF
CDR3 DNA: TGTGCCAGCAGCGCTGGACTAGCAGGAGGGACCCAGTACTTC

V gene: TRBV11-2
J gene: TRBJ2-7
D gene: -
clone size: many
CDR3 length: 15
CDR3 protein: CASSLGKGTGYEQYF
CDR3 DNA: TGTGCCAGCAGCTTAGGGAAGGGGACCGGCTACGAGCAGTACTTC

V gene: TRBV2
J gene: TRBJ2-7
D gene: -
clone size: many
CDR3 length: 10
CDR3 protein: CASSGAEQYF
CDR3 DNA: TGTGCCAGCAGTGGTGCTGAGCAGTACTTC

V gene: TRBV28
J gene: TRBJ2-3
D gene: TRBD2
clone size: many
CDR3 length: 17
CDR3 protein: CASSSGTSGGGGDTQYF
CDR3 DNA: TGTGCCAGCAGTTCAGGGACTAGCGGGGGGGGAGGAGATACGCAGTATTTT

V gene: TRBV9
J gene: TRBJ2-5
D gene: -
clone size: many
CDR3 length: 13
CDR3 protein: CASSGRGQETQYF
CDR3 DNA: TGTGCCAGCAGCGGCCGGGGCCAAGAGACCCAGTACTTC

V gene: TRBV19
J gene: TRBJ1-1
D gene: -
clone size: few
CDR3 length: 12
CDR3 protein: CASWDTVTEAFF
CDR3 DNA: TGTGCCAGTTGGGACACCGTCACTGAAGCTTTCTTT

V gene: TRBV7-9
J gene: TRBJ2-1
D gene: -
clone size: few
CDR3 length: 11
CDR3 protein: CASSVSNEQFF
CDR3 DNA: TGTGCCAGCAGCGTTAGTAATGAGCAGTTCTTC

V gene: TRBV7-9
J gene: TRBJ2-2
D gene: -
clone size: -
CDR3 length: 15
CDR3 protein: CASSLRQTYTGELFF
CDR3 DNA: TGTGCCAGCAGCTTAAGACAGACCTACACCGGGGAGCTGTTTTTT

V gene: TRBV29-1
J gene: TRBJ2-7
D gene: -
clone size: many
CDR3 length: 14
CDR3 protein: CSVSSTEATYEQYF
CDR3 DNA: TGCAGCGTTAGCTCGACGGAGGCTACCTACGAGCAGTACTTC

V gene: TRBV12-3/TRBV12-4
J gene: TRBJ2-7
D gene: TRBD1
clone size: few
CDR3 length: 14
CDR3 protein: CASSFTGGFYEQYF
CDR3 DNA: TGTGCCAGCAGTTTTACAGGGGGTTTCTACGAGCAGTACTTC

V gene: TRBV7-2
J gene: TRBJ2-3
D gene: TRBD2
clone size: few
CDR3 length: 14
CDR3 protein: CASRRRGGGDTQYF
CDR3 DNA: TGTGCCAGCAGGCGGCGGGGGGGAGGGGATACGCAGTATTTT